A selection of T cell receptor beta chains follows, all from one sample in a study of blood T cell repertoires in COVID-19. Generated by immunoSEQ multiplex PCR, the TCRdb table keeps only in-frame clones and is missing some. This table has about 160,000 clones, roughly 80% appearing once. Sequencing used PBMCs or T cells enriched from blood (not recorded which). The source of these receptors is a woman between 40 and 55 years old with acute COVID-19. Both conserved end residues are part of each CDR3. D genes are given only for firm matches. Clone size appears in some rows only: once, few, many, or a class for an expanded clone.

abundance	v_gene	j_gene	d_gene	CDR3nt	CDR3aa
-	TRBV6-1	TRBJ2-3	-	TGTGCCAGCAGTGAAGGAGAGGTCTCCTTCCTCCCCACAGATACGCAGTATTTT	CASSEGEVSFLPTDTQYF
-	TRBV19	TRBJ2-1	-	TGTGCCAGTAGTACATTCAACAATGAGCAGTTCTTC	CASSTFNNEQFF
few	TRBV18	TRBJ1-1	-	TGTGCCAGCTCACCTAGGAACACTGAAGCTTTCTTT	CASSPRNTEAFF
-	TRBV7-8	TRBJ2-3	-	TGTGCCAGCAGCACCGATGTAACACCCTACCCTGGGACTGCTAGCACAGATACGCAGTATTTT	CASSTDVTPYPGTASTDTQYF
-	TRBV5-1	TRBJ2-7	TRBD2	TGCGCCAGCAGCTTTGAGCGGGGGTACGAGCAGTACTTC	CASSFERGYEQYF
-	TRBV7-9	TRBJ1-1	-	TGTGCCAGCAGCTTAGCGGGGAGAAGCACTGAAGCTTTCTTT	CASSLAGRSTEAFF
-	TRBV6-4	TRBJ2-1	-	TGTGCCAGCAGTCGGGACACCTACAATGAGCAGTTCTTC	CASSRDTYNEQFF
-	TRBV11-2	TRBJ2-3	-	TGTGCCAGCAGCTTATCGGACTTGGGTCTCCGTACGCAGTATTTT	CASSLSDLGLRTQYF
-	TRBV6-5	TRBJ1-2	-	TGTGCCAGCAGTTACTCGGCAGGGGATGGCTACACCTTC	CASSYSAGDGYTF
-	TRBV29-1	TRBJ2-2	TRBD1	TGCAGCGTCGGGACAGGCCATAACACCGGGGAGCTGTTTTTT	CSVGTGHNTGELFF
-	TRBV7-3	TRBJ2-1	-	TGTGCCAGCAGCCTGGCGCGGGAAGATGAGCAGTTCTTC	CASSLAREDEQFF
-	TRBV2	TRBJ2-1	TRBD2	TGTGCCAGCAGTCAACGACTAGCCCGTGAGCAGTTCTTC	CASSQRLAREQFF
-	TRBV4-1	TRBJ2-1	TRBD2	TGCGCCAGTTCCCCCGGACTAGCGGACAATGAGCAGTTCTTC	CASSPGLADNEQFF
-	TRBV10-3	TRBJ1-2	TRBD1	TGTGCCATCAGTGTTTCCGGGGACAGCGCTTATGGCTACACCTTC	CAISVSGDSAYGYTF
-	TRBV5-1	TRBJ2-1	-	TGCGCCAGCAGCTCCACCCTAGCTGCAGCCCCCTACAATGAGCAGTTCTTC	CASSSTLAAAPYNEQFF
-	TRBV12-3/TRBV12-4	TRBJ2-1	-	TGTGCCAGCAGTTCGGGGAGCGCCGAGCAGTTCTTC	CASSSGSAEQFF